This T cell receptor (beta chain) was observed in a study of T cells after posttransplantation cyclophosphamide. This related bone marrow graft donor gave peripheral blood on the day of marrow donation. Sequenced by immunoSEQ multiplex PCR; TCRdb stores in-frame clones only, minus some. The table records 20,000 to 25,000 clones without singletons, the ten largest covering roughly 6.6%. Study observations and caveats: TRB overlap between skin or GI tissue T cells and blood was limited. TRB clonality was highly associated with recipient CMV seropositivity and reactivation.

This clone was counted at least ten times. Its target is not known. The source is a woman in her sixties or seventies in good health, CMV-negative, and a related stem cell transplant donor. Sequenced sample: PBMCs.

The CDR3 sequence is CASETGGANTGELFF. CDR3 in DNA: TGTGCCAGCGAGACAGGGGGCGCGAACACCGGGGAGCTGTTTTTT. The V and J genes are TRBV28 and TRBJ2-2; TRBD1 aligns across 10 bases. CDR3 length equals 15 residues. Germline V gene data show CDR1 as MDHEN and CDR2 as SYDVKM. After removal of 8 bases from V and 0 bases from J, the junction contained 3 bases not matched to a gene.